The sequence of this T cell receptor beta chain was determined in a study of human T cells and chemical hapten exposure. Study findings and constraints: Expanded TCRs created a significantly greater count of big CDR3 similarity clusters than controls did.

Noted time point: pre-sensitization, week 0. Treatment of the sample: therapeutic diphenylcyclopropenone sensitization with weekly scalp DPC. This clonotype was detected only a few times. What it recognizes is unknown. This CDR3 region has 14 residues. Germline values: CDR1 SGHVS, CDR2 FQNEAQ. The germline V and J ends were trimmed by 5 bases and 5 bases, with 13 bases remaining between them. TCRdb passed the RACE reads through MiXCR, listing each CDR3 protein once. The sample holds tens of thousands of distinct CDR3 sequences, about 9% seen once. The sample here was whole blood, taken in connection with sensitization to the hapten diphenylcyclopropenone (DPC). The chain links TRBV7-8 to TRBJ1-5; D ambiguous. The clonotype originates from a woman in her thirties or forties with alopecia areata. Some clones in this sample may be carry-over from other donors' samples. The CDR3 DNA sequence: TGTGCCAGCAGCCAGTGGGCCGAGCATCAGCCCCAGCATTTT. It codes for CASSQWAEHQPQHF.